The 20 T cell receptor beta chains below were found in one sample sequenced in a study of blood T cell repertoires in COVID-19. Sequencing used immunoSEQ multiplex PCR; TCRdb keeps in-frame clones, though not all of them. The data hold approximately 200,000 clones, with 94% observed a single time. Source material: peripheral blood. These receptors came from a man aged 25-40 years with COVID-19, enrolled during active disease.

This clone has more than one count but fewer than ten. This chain connects TRBV7-7 to TRBJ2-7; 9 bases agree with TRBD1. Germline trimming cut 5 bases from V and 3 bases from J; bases unmatched to any gene: 8. The CDR3 spans 15 residues. Germline V gene data show CDR1 as SSHAT and CDR2 as FNYEAQ (reference sequence). The CDR3 coding sequence is TGTGCCAGCAGCCCGGGACAGGGAGGTTACTACGAGCAGTACTTC. Protein sequence: CASSPGQGGYYEQYF. The variable domain in full, with the rest retrieved from reference TRBV7-7 and TRBJ2-7, is GAGVSQSPRYKVTKRGQDVTLRCDPISSHATLYWYQQALGQGPEFLTYFNYEAQPDKSGLPSDRFSAERPEGSISTLTIQRTEQRDSAMYRCASSPGQGGYYEQYFGPGTRLTVT.

The rearrangement joins TRBV27 to TRBJ1-2, with a tentative D call TRBD1 (6 bases). Trimming cost V 5 bases and J 1 base, with 14 bases left between them. Germline V gives CDR1 MNHEY, CDR2 SMNVEV (reference sequence). CDR3 size: 15 residues. This CDR3 reads CASSQSGQINYGYTF. The CDR3, as DNA: TGTGCCAGCAGTCAATCTGGACAGATTAACTATGGCTACACCTTC.

V gene TRBV9 combines with J gene TRBJ2-7; D possibly corresponds to TRBD1 (5 bases). CDR1 is SGDLS, CDR2 YYNGEE, per germline. The CDR3 is made up of 14 amino acids. V was trimmed by 0 bases and J by 4 bases, leaving 11 bases between them. The CDR3 DNA reads as TGTGCCAGCAGCGTAGTAGGGGAAGGTTACGAGCAGTACTTC. Encoded protein: CASSVVGEGYEQYF.

The chain is built from TRBV12-3 or TRBV12-4 and TRBJ1-6; D perhaps matches TRBD1 (6 bases). The CDR3 is 13 residues long. V was clipped by 4 bases and J by 9 bases, with 10 bases between them. CDR3 sequence (DNA): TGTGCCAGCAGTTCATACAGGGTTTCACCCCTCCACTTT. Residues: CASSSYRVSPLHF.

The chain is built from TRBV3-1 (or the pseudogene TRBV3-2) and TRBJ1-4; D remains ambiguous. The V and J ends lost 1 base and 8 bases respectively, with 11 bases between them. CDR1 is LGHDT, CDR2 YNNKEL, per germline (reference sequence). The CDR3 spans 14 residues. CDR3 sequence (DNA): TGTGCCAGCAGCCAAGCAGGCCGCGCGGAAAAACTGTTTTTT. Translation gives CASSQAGRAEKLFF.

This chain links TRBV18 with TRBJ2-1; the match to TRBD2 covers 8 bases. The trim removed 0 bases at V and 10 bases at J, leaving 8 bases unmatched. This CDR3 spans 15 amino acids. CDR1 is KGHSH and CDR2 is LQKENI in the germline V gene. CDR3: CASSPPGLGIGEQFF. CDR3 DNA sequence: TGTGCCAGCTCACCACCGGGACTAGGTATAGGGGAGCAGTTCTTC.

This chain connects TRBV5-1 to TRBJ2-7; the match to TRBD2 covers 16 bases. CDR3 length: 16 amino acids. Unmatched junction bases numbered 5, after V lost 4 bases and J lost 4 bases. CDR1 is SGHRS, CDR2 YFSETQ, per germline. CDR3 in amino acids: CASSPGTSGGAYEQYF. The CDR3 nucleotides are TGCGCCAGCAGCCCCGGGACTAGCGGGGGGGCTTACGAGCAGTACTTC.

This chain joins TRBV5-4 and TRBJ1-4, with TRBD1 matching over 10 bases. With 4 bases clipped from V and 7 bases from J, the junction kept 7 bases outside the gene matches. CDR1 and CDR2 (germline): SGHNT, YYREEE (reference sequence). The CDR3 runs to 15 residues. CDR3 DNA sequence: TGTGCCAGCAGCCAGCCGACAGGGGGCAGTGAAAAACTGTTTTTT. Protein product: CASSQPTGGSEKLFF. Together with reference TRBV5-4 and TRBJ1-4, the CDR3 gives the full variable domain: ETGVTQSPTHLIKTRGQQVTLRCSSQSGHNTVSWYQQALGQGPQFIFQYYREEENGRGNFPPRFSGLQFPNYSSELNVNALELDDSALYLCASSQPTGGSEKLFFGSGTQLSVL.

With regard to this clone: Other nucleotide sequences from this sample produce the same CDR3. The chain joins TRBV5-1 to TRBJ1-5; no clear D gene. V lost 0 bases and J 4 bases, leaving 8 bases between the germline ends. CDR3 length: 14 residues. CDR1 SGHRS and CDR2 YFSETQ come from the germline V gene. The CDR3 reads CASSLGGGNQPQHF. In DNA, the CDR3 is TGCGCCAGCAGCTTGGGGGGAGGGAATCAGCCCCAGCATTTT.

This rearrangement joins TRBV5-1 to TRBJ1-1; a possible D gene is TRBD1 (5 bases). CDR1 SGHRS and CDR2 YFSETQ come from the germline V gene. This CDR3 has 15 amino acids. The V end was cut by 2 bases, the J end by 11 bases, with 22 bases between. In DNA, the CDR3 is TGCGCCAGCAGCTTAGACAGAGGATCCTCTTTGGGTGCTTTCTTT. Protein: CASSLDRGSSLGAFF.

A remark on this clone: An end of the junction differs from the germline gene, which may be a read error. The chain uses TRBV18 and TRBJ1-1; 9 bases fit TRBD1. This CDR3 comprises 13 residues. Germline V gene lookup returns CDR1 KGHSH and CDR2 LQKENI. CDR3 bases: TGTGCCAGCTCACCCTCCAGGGACAGGGACCGTTATTTT. This gives the protein CASSPSRDRDRYF.

This clone was observed a single time. CDR3 region: CASPWGGEGNQPQHF. The CDR3 DNA reads as TGTGCCAGCCCCTGGGGGGGTGAGGGCAATCAGCCCCAGCATTTT. V gene TRBV9 combines with J gene TRBJ1-5; possibly TRBD1 for D (5 bases). The V and J ends lost 7 bases and 2 bases respectively, with 16 bases between them. CDR1 and CDR2 from the germline V gene are SGDLS and YYNGEE. This CDR3 contains 15 residues.

This clone was recorded once. This chain uses TRBV7-2 with TRBJ1-5, with TRBD1 identical over 10 bases. J lost 0 bases, V lost 5 bases, and 7 bases had no gene match. Germline loops: CDR1 SGHTA, CDR2 FQGNSA. The CDR3 sequence is 17 residues long. CDR3 nucleotides: TGTGCCAGCAGCAGACAGGGGGCTCCATATAGCAATCAGCCCCAGCATTTT. Translation gives CASSRQGAPYSNQPQHF.

The genes are TRBV19 and TRBJ2-2; 8 nucleotides align to TRBD2. The CDR3 sequence is 12 residues long. Trimming at V came to 9 bases and at J to 6 bases, leaving 3 bases not matched to a gene. The V gene's germline CDR1 is LNHDA and CDR2 SQIVND (reference sequence). The CDR3 nucleotides read TGTGCCAGCGGGGGGGCAGCCGGGGAGCTGTTTTTT. Its translation is CASGGAAGELFF.

The chain recombines TRBV30 with TRBJ1-3; tentatively, D is TRBD1 (6 bases). CDR3 length: 13 residues. V was clipped by 4 bases and J by 2 bases, with 9 bases between them. CDR1 and CDR2 from the germline V gene are GTSNPN and SVGIG (reference sequence). The CDR3 spells CAWNGGPGNTIYF. CDR3 in DNA: TGTGCCTGGAATGGGGGCCCTGGAAACACCATATATTTT.

This chain links TRBV6-5 with TRBJ2-7, with TRBD2 matching 7 bases. CDR1 is MNHEY, CDR2 SVGAGI, per germline. Trimming at V came to 2 bases and at J to 3 bases, leaving 1 base not matched to a gene. There are 13 residues in the CDR3. The CDR3 nucleotides read TGTGCCAGCAGTTACGGACTAGTCTACGAGCAGTACTTC. This gives the protein CASSYGLVYEQYF.

The gene calls are TRBV15 and TRBJ1-2; perhaps TRBD1 as D (6 bases). V shed 8 bases and J shed 8 bases, with 15 bases lying between them. The CDR3 is 12 amino acids. Germline V gene lookup returns CDR1 LNHNV and CDR2 YYDKDF (reference sequence). The CDR3, as DNA: TGTGCCACCCGCAACAGGGAAAAAGGCTACACCTTC. Its protein product is CATRNREKGYTF.

This chain links TRBV3-1 (or the pseudogene TRBV3-2) with TRBJ2-2; a weak D match, TRBD1 (5 bases). The CDR3 runs to 15 residues. The germline CDR1 and CDR2 sequences are LGHDT and YNNKEL (reference sequence). Trimming cost V 3 bases and J 4 bases, with 12 bases left between them. The chain's CDR3 is CASSHQGLGTGELFF. DNA for the CDR3: TGTGCCAGCAGCCATCAGGGTTTGGGCACCGGGGAGCTGTTTTTT.

The CDR3 DNA is TGTGCCAGCAGTTCCTACAGGGACTCCTACGAGCAGTACTTC. As protein: CASSSYRDSYEQYF. V usage is TRBV27 and J usage is TRBJ2-7; D might be TRBD1 (6 bases). The CDR3 length is 14 residues. Trimming removed 4 bases at V and 0 bases at J, with 10 bases between. CDR1 and CDR2 (germline): MNHEY, SMNVEV (reference sequence).

This CDR3 is CASSLGLADNEQFF. In DNA, the CDR3 is TGCGCCAGCAGCTTGGGACTAGCAGACAATGAGCAGTTCTTC. The chain recombines TRBV5-1 with TRBJ2-1; 7 bases align to TRBD2. Germline assignment: CDR1 SGHRS and CDR2 YFSETQ. Losses at the gene ends were 0 bases for V and 5 bases for J; bases not matched to a gene: 2. The length of the CDR3 is 14 residues.